This record looks at one TCR beta chain sequence and its context. The antigen remains undetermined. This CDR3 is built from 15 residues. In germline, CDR1 is SGHTA, CDR2 FQGNSA. Germline trimming cut 2 bases from V and 0 bases from J; bases unmatched to any gene: 3. The sample's time point: blood 4 weeks post-SBRT, at nephrectomy. Treatment noted: 15 Gy SBRT to primary tumor, nephrectomy 4 weeks later. After SBRT, blood was collected at 2 and 4 weeks, plus baseline. The patient's renal cell carcinoma had clear cell pathology. The entry originates in a study of radiation and T cells in renal cell carcinoma. Profiling relied on immunoSEQ multiplex PCR, and the TCRdb table lists in-frame clones only, not all of them. The sample holds over 120,000 clones, 86% seen once. Whole-study findings and limits: Baseline intratumoral clonotype presence is unknown without pretreatment biopsies. In blood, top tumor clones expanded by 2 weeks, shrinking by 4.

Sequences were derived from blood, sampled from a patient whose treatment included radiotherapy and nephrectomy. This sequence joins TRBV7-2 and TRBJ1-2; 7 bases fit TRBD1. The sequence was obtained from a woman aged 45-65 years with renal cell carcinoma. The CDR3 nucleotides are TGTGCCAGCAGCTTAAGCGGGACAGCTAACTATGGCTACACCTTC. Translating it yields CASSLSGTANYGYTF. Based on the CDR3 plus reference TRBV7-2 and TRBJ1-2, the full variable domain is GAGVSQSPSNKVTEKGKDVELRCDPISGHTALYWYRQSLGQGLEFLIYFQGNSAPDKSGLPSDRFSAERTGGSVSTLTIQRTQQEDSAVYLCASSLSGTANYGYTFGSGTRLTVV.